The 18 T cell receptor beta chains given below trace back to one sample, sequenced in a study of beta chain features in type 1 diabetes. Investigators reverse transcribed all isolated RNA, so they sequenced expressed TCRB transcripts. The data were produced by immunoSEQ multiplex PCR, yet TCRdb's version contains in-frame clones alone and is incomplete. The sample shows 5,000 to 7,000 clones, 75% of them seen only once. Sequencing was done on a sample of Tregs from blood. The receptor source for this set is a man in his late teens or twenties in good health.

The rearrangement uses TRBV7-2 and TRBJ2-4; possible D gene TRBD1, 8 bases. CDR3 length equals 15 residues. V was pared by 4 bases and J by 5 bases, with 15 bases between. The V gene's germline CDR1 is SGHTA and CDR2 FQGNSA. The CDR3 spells CASSSWTGRENIQYF. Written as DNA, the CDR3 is TGTGCCAGCAGCTCGTGGACAGGGAGGGAAAACATTCAGTACTTC.

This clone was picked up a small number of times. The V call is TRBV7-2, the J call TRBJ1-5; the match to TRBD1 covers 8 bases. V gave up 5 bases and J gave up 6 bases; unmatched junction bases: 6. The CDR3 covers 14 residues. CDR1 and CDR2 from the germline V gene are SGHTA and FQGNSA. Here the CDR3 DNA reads TGTGCCAGCAGCAGGACAGGGTTCAGTCAGCCCCAGCATTTT. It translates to CASSRTGFSQPQHF.

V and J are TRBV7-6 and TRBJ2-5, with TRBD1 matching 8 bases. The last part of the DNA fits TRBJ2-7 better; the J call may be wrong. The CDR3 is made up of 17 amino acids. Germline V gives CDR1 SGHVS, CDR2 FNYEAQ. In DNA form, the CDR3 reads TGTGCCAGCAGCCTGACAGGGGCACCGACACCCCCCTACGAGCAGTACTTC. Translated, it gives CASSLTGAPTPPYEQYF.

CDR3 sequence reads: CASSSTWAGQYF. CDR3 DNA sequence: TGTGCCAGCAGCTCAACTTGGGCAGGGCAGTACTTC. The chain uses TRBV5-6 and TRBJ2-7; D ambiguous. Germline V CDR1 and CDR2: SGHDT, YYEEEE. V gave up 3 bases and J gave up 9 bases, with 13 bases separating them. The CDR3 covers 12 residues.

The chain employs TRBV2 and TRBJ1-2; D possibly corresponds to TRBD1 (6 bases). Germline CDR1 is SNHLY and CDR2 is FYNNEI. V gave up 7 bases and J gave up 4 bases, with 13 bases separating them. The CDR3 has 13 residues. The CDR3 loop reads CASKGTRSYGYTF. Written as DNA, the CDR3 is TGTGCCAGCAAGGGGACACGGTCCTATGGCTACACCTTC.

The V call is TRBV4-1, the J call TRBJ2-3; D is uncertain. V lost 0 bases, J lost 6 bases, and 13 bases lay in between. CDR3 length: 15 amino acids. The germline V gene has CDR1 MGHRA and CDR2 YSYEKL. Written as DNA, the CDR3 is TGCGCCAGCAGCCAAGATCCCCGCGCCACGGATACGCAGTATTTT. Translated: CASSQDPRATDTQYF.

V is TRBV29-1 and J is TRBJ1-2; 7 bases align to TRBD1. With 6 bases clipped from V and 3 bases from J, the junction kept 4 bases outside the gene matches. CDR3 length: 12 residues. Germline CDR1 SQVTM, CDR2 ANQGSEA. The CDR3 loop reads CSVSRGDYGYTF. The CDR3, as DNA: TGCAGCGTCTCCAGGGGGGACTATGGCTACACCTTC.

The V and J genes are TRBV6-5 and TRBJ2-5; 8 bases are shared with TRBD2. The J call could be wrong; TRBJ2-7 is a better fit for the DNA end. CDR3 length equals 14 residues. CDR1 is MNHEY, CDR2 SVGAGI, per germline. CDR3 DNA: TGTGCCAGCAGTCCCCGGACTAGCCACTACGAGCAGTACTTC. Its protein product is CASSPRTSHYEQYF.

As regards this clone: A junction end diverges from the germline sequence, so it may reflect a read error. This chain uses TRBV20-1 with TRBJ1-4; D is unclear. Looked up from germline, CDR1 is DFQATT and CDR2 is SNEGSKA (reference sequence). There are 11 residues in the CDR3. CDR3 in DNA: TGCAGTGCGAGAGGAGCGGAAAAACTGTTTTTT. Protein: CSARGAEKLFF.

DNA for the CDR3: TGTGCCAGCAGTGCCGGGATGCGGGGGTCTGGGGCCAACGTCCTGACTTTC. Amino acid sequence: CASSAGMRGSGANVLTF. V and J are TRBV6-1 and TRBJ2-6; 7 bases fit TRBD2. The CDR3 runs 17 residues. V lost 4 bases, J lost 1 base, and 7 bases stayed unmatched. Per germline, CDR1 MNHNS and CDR2 SASEGT.

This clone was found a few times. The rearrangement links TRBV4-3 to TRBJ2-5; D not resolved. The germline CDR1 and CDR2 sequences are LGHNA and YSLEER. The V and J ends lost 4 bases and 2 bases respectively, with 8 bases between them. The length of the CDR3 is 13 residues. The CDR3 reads CASSPTGQETQYF. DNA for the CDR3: TGCGCCAGCAGCCCCACCGGGCAAGAGACCCAGTACTTC.

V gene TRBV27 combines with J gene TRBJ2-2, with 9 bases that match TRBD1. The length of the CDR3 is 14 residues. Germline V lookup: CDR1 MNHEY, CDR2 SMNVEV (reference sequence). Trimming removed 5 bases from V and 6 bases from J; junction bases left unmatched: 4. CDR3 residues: CASSPGTGPGELFF. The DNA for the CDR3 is TGTGCCAGCAGTCCAGGGACAGGGCCCGGGGAGCTGTTTTTT.

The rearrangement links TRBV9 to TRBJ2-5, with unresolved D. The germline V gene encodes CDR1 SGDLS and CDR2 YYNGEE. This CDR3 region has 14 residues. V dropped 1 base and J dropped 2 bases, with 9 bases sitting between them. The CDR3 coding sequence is TGTGCCAGCAGCGTAAGCGTCACTCAAGAGACCCAGTACTTC. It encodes CASSVSVTQETQYF.

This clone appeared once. The CDR3 protein is CSVGTSGGPREQYF. The CDR3 nucleotides are TGCAGCGTCGGGACTAGCGGGGGCCCTAGGGAGCAGTACTTC. The J gene is TRBJ2-7, the V gene TRBV29-1; 14 bases are shared with TRBD2. There are 14 residues in the CDR3. V shed 6 bases and J 7 bases; nucleotides not matched to a gene: 8. The germline gives CDR1 SQVTM, CDR2 ANQGSEA.

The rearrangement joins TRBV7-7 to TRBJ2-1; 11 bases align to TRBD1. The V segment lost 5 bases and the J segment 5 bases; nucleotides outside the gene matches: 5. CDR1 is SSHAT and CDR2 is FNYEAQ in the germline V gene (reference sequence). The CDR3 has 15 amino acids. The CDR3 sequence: CASSPGTGGHNEQFF. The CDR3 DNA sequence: TGTGCCAGCAGCCCGGGGACAGGGGGACACAATGAGCAGTTCTTC.

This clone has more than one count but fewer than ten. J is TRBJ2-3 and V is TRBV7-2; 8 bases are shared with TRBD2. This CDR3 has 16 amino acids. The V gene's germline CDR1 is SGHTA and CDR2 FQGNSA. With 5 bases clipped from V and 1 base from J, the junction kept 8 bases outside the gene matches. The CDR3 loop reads CASSLQGRGGTDTQYF. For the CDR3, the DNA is TGTGCCAGCAGCCTCCAGGGGCGGGGGGGCACAGATACGCAGTATTTT.

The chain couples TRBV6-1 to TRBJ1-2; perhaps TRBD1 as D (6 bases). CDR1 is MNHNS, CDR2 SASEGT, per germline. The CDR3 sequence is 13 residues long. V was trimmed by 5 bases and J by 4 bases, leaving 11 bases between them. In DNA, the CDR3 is TGTGCCAGCAGTACTACAGGGACCTATGGCTACACCTTC. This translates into CASSTTGTYGYTF.

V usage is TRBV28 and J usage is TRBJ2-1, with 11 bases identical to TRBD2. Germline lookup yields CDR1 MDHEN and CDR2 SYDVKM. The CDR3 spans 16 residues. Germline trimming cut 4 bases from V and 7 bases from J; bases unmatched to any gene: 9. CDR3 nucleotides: TGTGCCAGCAGTTACCCTAGCGGGGGGCCATTAAATGAGCAGTTCTTC. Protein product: CASSYPSGGPLNEQFF.